The 22 T cell receptor beta chains given below trace back to one sample, sequenced in a study of blood T cell repertoires in COVID-19. TCRdb keeps only in-frame clones here, not all; method: immunoSEQ multiplex PCR. The data show 350,000 to 450,000 clones, with roughly 92% seen just once and just over 0.85% held by the top ten. Sequencing was done on a sample of PBMCs or T cells enriched from blood (not recorded which). The source is a woman in her thirties or forties who had been exposed to COVID-19.

This chain joins TRBV7-9 and TRBJ1-2; possibly TRBD1 for D (6 bases). CDR1 and CDR2 from the germline V gene are SEHNR and FQNEAQ (reference sequence). The CDR3 is 15 amino acids. Trimming left V 0 bases short and J 8 bases short, with 16 bases between. The DNA of the CDR3 is TGTGCCAGCAGCTTAGCGAATACAGGGAGAGAGGGCTACACCTTC. Translated, it gives CASSLANTGREGYTF. Drawing the rest from reference TRBV7-9 and TRBJ1-2, the complete variable domain is DTGVSQNPRHKITKRGQNVTFRCDPISEHNRLYWYRQTLGQGPEFLTYFQNEAQLEKSRLLSDRFSAERPKGSFSTLEIQRTEQGDSAMYLCASSLANTGREGYTFGSGTRLTVV.

V is TRBV30 and J is TRBJ1-5; D gene uncertain. Between the trimmed V and J ends, which lost 1 base and 4 bases, there was a span of 8 bases. Germline assignment: CDR1 GTSNPN and CDR2 SVGIG (reference sequence). This CDR3 spans 13 amino acids. In DNA, the CDR3 is TGTGCCTGGAGTGCCGCGGAAAATCAGCCCCAGCATTTT. Protein product: CAWSAAENQPQHF. Full variable domain (remainder filled in from reference TRBV30 and TRBJ1-5): SQTIHQWPATLVQPVGSPLSLECTVEGTSNPNLYWYRQAAGRGLQLLFYSVGIGQISSEVPQNLSASRPQDRQFILSSKKLLLSDSGFYLCAWSAAENQPQHFGDGTRLSIL.

The chain couples TRBV5-4 to TRBJ1-1; D is unclear. CDR1 SGHNT and CDR2 YYREEE come from the germline V gene (reference sequence). CDR3 length: 15 residues. V lost 1 base, J lost 7 bases, and 17 bases lay in between. The DNA for the CDR3 is TGTGCCAGCAGCTTGTTTTCCAGGTCCCGAAGTGAAGCTTTCTTT. This gives the protein CASSLFSRSRSEAFF.

The chain has TRBV28 and TRBJ1-2, with D hard to call. The CDR3 length is 12 residues. Trimming stripped 6 bases from V and 3 bases from J, with 8 bases between. Germline CDR1 reads MDHEN; CDR2 reads SYDVKM. This chain's CDR3 is CASRPEDYGYTF. Written as DNA, the CDR3 is TGTGCCAGCAGACCAGAGGACTATGGCTACACCTTC.

The chain couples TRBV19 to TRBJ1-6, with TRBD1 matching 8 bases. Germline loops: CDR1 LNHDA, CDR2 SQIVND (reference sequence). V dropped 5 bases and J dropped 7; count of bases not matched to a gene: 13. The CDR3 runs 17 residues. The CDR3 sequence: CASSPTGGGTKNSPLHF. The CDR3 DNA sequence: TGTGCCAGTAGTCCCACAGGGGGAGGCACCAAGAATTCACCCCTCCACTTT. The full variable domain, in which reference TRBV19 and TRBJ1-6 provide the parts outside the CDR3, is DGGITQSPKYLFRKEGQNVTLSCEQNLNHDAMYWYRQDPGQGLRLIYYSQIVNDFQKGDIAEGYSVSREKKESFPLTVTSAQKNPTAFYLCASSPTGGGTKNSPLHFGNGTRLTVT.

The rearrangement links TRBV5-1 to TRBJ2-3, with TRBD2 matching over 10 bases. Trimming cost V 4 bases and J 6 bases; bases outside gene matches: 11. Germline V gene lookup returns CDR1 SGHRS and CDR2 YFSETQ. The CDR3 is 16 residues long. CDR3 amino acids: CASSRGLAGETDTQYF. As DNA, the CDR3 is TGCGCCAGCAGCCGCGGTCTAGCGGGAGAAACCGATACGCAGTATTTT.

The rearrangement uses TRBV5-1 and TRBJ2-3; TRBD1 might be the D (6 bases). V lost 5 bases to trimming and J lost 1 base, with 11 bases between them. This CDR3 has 14 residues. The germline V gene encodes CDR1 SGHRS and CDR2 YFSETQ. In nucleotides, the CDR3 is TGCGCCAGCAGTATTCCAGGGGGCACAGATACGCAGTATTTT. The encoded protein is CASSIPGGTDTQYF.

This chain links TRBV2 with TRBJ1-4; a possible D gene is TRBD1 (6 bases). V was cut by 6 bases and J by 7 bases, with 12 bases left in between. The CDR3 spans 13 residues. The germline gives CDR1 SNHLY, CDR2 FYNNEI. The CDR3 here is CASRRGTVEKLFF. The DNA of the CDR3 is TGTGCCAGCAGGAGGGGGACGGTTGAAAAACTGTTTTTT.

The V call is TRBV5-1, the J call TRBJ2-1, with a weak D call TRBD1 (5 bases). This CDR3 comprises 16 residues. Germline assignment: CDR1 SGHRS and CDR2 YFSETQ. The V gene lost 5 bases and the J gene lost 5 bases, with 20 bases spanning the gap. The CDR3 protein is CASRSRQGALDNEQFF. DNA for the CDR3: TGCGCCAGCAGAAGTCGTCAGGGTGCTTTGGACAATGAGCAGTTCTTC.

This clone was observed a few times. The V call is TRBV3-1 (or the pseudogene TRBV3-2), the J call TRBJ2-1; TRBD2 aligns across 7 bases. Germline V CDR1 and CDR2: LGHDT, YNNKEL (reference sequence). V lost 5 bases, J lost 9 bases, and 7 bases stayed unmatched. The CDR3 has 13 amino acids. CDR3 sequence reads: CASSYTSATEQFF. CDR3 nucleotides: TGTGCCAGCAGCTATACTAGCGCGACTGAGCAGTTCTTC.

The chain links TRBV27 to TRBJ2-1; D is undetermined. The CDR3 has 14 amino acids. The germline V gene encodes CDR1 MNHEY and CDR2 SMNVEV (reference sequence). The V gene lost 2 bases and the J gene lost 2 bases, with 7 bases spanning the gap. Here the CDR3 reads CASSLLTTYNEQFF. The DNA of the CDR3 is TGTGCCAGCAGTTTACTTACTACCTACAATGAGCAGTTCTTC.

The chain carries TRBV4-1 and TRBJ2-7, with TRBD2 matching 10 bases. The germline CDR1 and CDR2 sequences are MGHRA and YSYEKL. V lost 3 bases and J lost 0; bases outside the gene matches: 8. CDR3 size: 17 residues. The CDR3 region has the DNA TGCGCCAGCAGCCAGGCTAGCGGGAGATGGCCCTCCTACGAGCAGTACTTC. This translates into CASSQASGRWPSYEQYF.

The chain joins TRBV9 to TRBJ1-1, with 8 nucleotides matching TRBD1. This CDR3 contains 16 residues. In germline, CDR1 is SGDLS, CDR2 YYNGEE. V shed 0 bases, J shed 3 bases, and the junction held 7 bases outside the gene matches. The CDR3 here is CASSVAGTGWHTEAFF. CDR3 DNA sequence: TGTGCCAGCAGCGTAGCTGGGACAGGATGGCACACTGAAGCTTTCTTT.

This chain links TRBV3-1 (or the pseudogene TRBV3-2) with TRBJ2-3; D is perhaps TRBD1 (5 bases). There are 15 residues in the CDR3. The V gene lost 4 bases and the J gene lost 3 bases, with 14 bases spanning the gap. Germline assignment: CDR1 LGHDT and CDR2 YNNKEL (reference sequence). The CDR3 here is CASSPQGVRTDTQYF. CDR3 DNA: TGTGCCAGCAGCCCCCAAGGGGTAAGAACAGATACGCAGTATTTT.

This rearrangement joins TRBV19 to TRBJ1-2; 7 nucleotides match TRBD1. Germline values: CDR1 LNHDA, CDR2 SQIVND (reference sequence). This CDR3 is 13 amino acids long. V dropped 2 bases and J dropped 8; count of bases not matched to a gene: 5. This CDR3 is CASSITGARGYTF. CDR3 in DNA: TGTGCCAGTAGTATAACAGGGGCGCGGGGCTACACCTTC.

The chain recombines TRBV5-6 with TRBJ1-2; possible D gene TRBD1, 5 bases. CDR1 and CDR2 from the germline V gene are SGHDT and YYEEEE. V was trimmed by 0 bases and J by 1 base, leaving 10 bases between them. The CDR3 contains 15 residues. In DNA, the CDR3 is TGTGCCAGCAGCTTGGTGGGGCGAGATAACTATGGCTACACCTTC. It encodes CASSLVGRDNYGYTF.

The chain employs TRBV30 and TRBJ2-4; no clear D gene. Germline lookup yields CDR1 GTSNPN and CDR2 SVGIG (reference sequence). The V and J ends lost 0 bases and 6 bases respectively, with 6 bases between them. The length of the CDR3 is 12 residues. The CDR3 region has the DNA TGTGCCTGGAGTGTAGCTGGAAACATTCAGTACTTC. Translated, it gives CAWSVAGNIQYF.

The chain joins TRBV7-9 to TRBJ1-1; 9 bases are shared with TRBD1. Trimming removed 6 bases from V and 2 bases from J; junction bases left unmatched: 7. CDR1 SEHNR and CDR2 FQNEAQ come from the germline V gene (reference sequence). The CDR3 length is 15 residues. The CDR3 DNA follows: TGTGCCAGCAGAGACAACAGGGGGCATAACACTGAAGCTTTCTTT. Protein product: CASRDNRGHNTEAFF. The full variable domain, rest sourced from reference TRBV7-9 and TRBJ1-1, is DTGVSQNPRHKITKRGQNVTFRCDPISEHNRLYWYRQTLGQGPEFLTYFQNEAQLEKSRLLSDRFSAERPKGSFSTLEIQRTEQGDSAMYLCASRDNRGHNTEAFFGQGTRLTVV.

The V call is TRBV30, the J call TRBJ1-6; D is unclear. The germline V and J ends were trimmed by 1 base and 0 bases, with 7 bases remaining between them. CDR3 length equals 15 residues. Germline V CDR1 and CDR2: GTSNPN, SVGIG (reference sequence). The CDR3 DNA follows: TGTGCCTGGAGTGCCGTACTCTCCTATAATTCACCCCTCCACTTT. This encodes CAWSAVLSYNSPLHF.

The rearrangement uses TRBV12-3 or TRBV12-4 and TRBJ1-1; TRBD1 matches 9 bases. The CDR3 is made up of 13 amino acids. With 4 bases clipped from V and 6 bases from J, the junction kept 3 bases outside the gene matches. CDR3 coding DNA: TGTGCCAGCAGTTCCAGGACAGGGGCTGAAGCTTTCTTT. Protein: CASSSRTGAEAFF.

CDR3 bases: TGTGCCAGCAGGAATCCCTCCCCACCTAGCAATGAGCAGTTCTTC. Encoded protein: CASRNPSPPSNEQFF. This chain joins TRBV2 and TRBJ2-1; D remains ambiguous. V dropped 6 bases and J dropped 6 bases, with 18 bases sitting between them. The CDR3 sequence is 15 residues long. From germline, CDR1 is SNHLY and CDR2 FYNNEI. Together with reference TRBV2 and TRBJ2-1, the CDR3 gives the full variable domain: EPEVTQTPSHQVTQMGQEVILRCVPISNHLYFYWYRQILGQKVEFLVSFYNNEISEKSEIFDDQFSVERPDGSNFTLKIRSTKLEDSAMYFCASRNPSPPSNEQFFGPGTRLTVL.

The chain uses TRBV30 and TRBJ2-5; weak D call: TRBD2 (6 bases). V lost 1 base, J lost 3 bases, and 9 bases lay in between. The germline V gene encodes CDR1 GTSNPN and CDR2 SVGIG (reference sequence). The CDR3 sequence is 13 residues long. In DNA, the CDR3 is TGTGCCTGGAGTGGTCAGCGGGAAGAGACCCAGTACTTC. Translated, it gives CAWSGQREETQYF.